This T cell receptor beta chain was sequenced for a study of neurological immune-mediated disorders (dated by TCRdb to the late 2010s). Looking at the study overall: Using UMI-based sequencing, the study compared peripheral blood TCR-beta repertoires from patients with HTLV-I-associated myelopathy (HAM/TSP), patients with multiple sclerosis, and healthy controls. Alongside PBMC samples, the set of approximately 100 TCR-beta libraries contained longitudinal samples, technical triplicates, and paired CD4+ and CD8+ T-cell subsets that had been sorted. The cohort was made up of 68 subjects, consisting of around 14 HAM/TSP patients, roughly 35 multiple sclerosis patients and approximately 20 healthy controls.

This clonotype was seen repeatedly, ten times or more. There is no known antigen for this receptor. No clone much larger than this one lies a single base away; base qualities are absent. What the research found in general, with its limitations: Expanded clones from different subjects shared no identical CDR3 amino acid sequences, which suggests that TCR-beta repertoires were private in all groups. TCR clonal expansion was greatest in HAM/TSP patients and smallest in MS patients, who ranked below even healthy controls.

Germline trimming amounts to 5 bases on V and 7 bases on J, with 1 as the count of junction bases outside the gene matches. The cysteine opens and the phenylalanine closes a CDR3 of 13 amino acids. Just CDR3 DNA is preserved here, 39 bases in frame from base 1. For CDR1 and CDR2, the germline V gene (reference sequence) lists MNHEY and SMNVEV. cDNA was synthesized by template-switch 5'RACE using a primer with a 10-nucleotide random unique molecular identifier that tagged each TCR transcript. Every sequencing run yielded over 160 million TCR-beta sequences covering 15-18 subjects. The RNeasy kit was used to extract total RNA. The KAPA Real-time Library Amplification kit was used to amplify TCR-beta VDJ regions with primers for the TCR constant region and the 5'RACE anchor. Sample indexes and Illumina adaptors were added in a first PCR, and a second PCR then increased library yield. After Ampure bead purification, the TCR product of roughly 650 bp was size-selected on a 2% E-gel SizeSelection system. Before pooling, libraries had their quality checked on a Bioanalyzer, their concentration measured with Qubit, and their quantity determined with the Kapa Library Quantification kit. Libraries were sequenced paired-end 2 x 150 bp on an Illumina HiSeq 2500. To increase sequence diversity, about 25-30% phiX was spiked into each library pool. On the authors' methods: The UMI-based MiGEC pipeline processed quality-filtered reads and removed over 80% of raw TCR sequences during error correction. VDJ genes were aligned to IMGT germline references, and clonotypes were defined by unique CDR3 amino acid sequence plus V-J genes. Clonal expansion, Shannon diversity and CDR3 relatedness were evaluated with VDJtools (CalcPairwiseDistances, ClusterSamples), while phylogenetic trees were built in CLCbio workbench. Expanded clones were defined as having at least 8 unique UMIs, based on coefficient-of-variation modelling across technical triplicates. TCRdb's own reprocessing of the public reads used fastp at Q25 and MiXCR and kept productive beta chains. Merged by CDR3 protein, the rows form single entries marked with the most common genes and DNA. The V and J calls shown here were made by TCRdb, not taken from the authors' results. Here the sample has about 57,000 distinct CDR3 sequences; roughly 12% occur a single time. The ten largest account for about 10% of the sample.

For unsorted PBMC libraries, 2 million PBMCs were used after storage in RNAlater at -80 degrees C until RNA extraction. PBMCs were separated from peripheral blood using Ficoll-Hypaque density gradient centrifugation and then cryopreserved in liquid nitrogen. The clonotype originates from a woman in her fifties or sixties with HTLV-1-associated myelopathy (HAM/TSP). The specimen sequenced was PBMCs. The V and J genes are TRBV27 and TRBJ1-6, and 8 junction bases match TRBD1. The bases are TGTGCCAGCAGTAGGGACAGGAATTCACCCCTCCACTTT. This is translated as CASSRDRNSPLHF.